The T cell receptor beta chain under discussion was sequenced for a study of T-cell memory formation after mild COVID-19. About the research overall: Across donors, TCR clusters were largely donor specific.

This clonotype was found a few times. MiXCR, applied by TCRdb to the 5' RACE reads, yields one record per CDR3 protein. The table records roughly 450,000 distinct CDR3 sequences, approximately 18% of them present only once. CDR3 length: 14 amino acids. CDR1 SGHDN and CDR2 FVKESK come from the germline V gene. V lost 4 bases to trimming and J lost 1 base, with 10 bases between them. The V call is TRBV14, the J call TRBJ1-1; D is undetermined. The sequenced sample consisted of PBMCs or a T cell subset sorted from them (not recorded which). The sequence derives from a man aged 18 to 29 who had mild COVID-19 (a few samples of this study predate the infection). Cell type and time point are not known. The CDR3 is CASSRPVWNTEAFF. The CDR3 DNA reads TGTGCCAGCAGCCGTCCAGTTTGGAACACTGAAGCTTTCTTT.